This T cell receptor beta chain was identified during a study of vaccination effects on CD4 cells after COVID-19. Study-level results: Convalescent patients were scarce, and early post-infection timepoints were absent.

The table came from immunoSEQ multiplex PCR; TCRdb's copy has only in-frame clones and leaves some out. Of some 22,000 clones listed, under 80% are singletons. On this clone itself: Its cognate antigen is unknown.

After expansion with viral peptide pools in the ViraFEST assay, antigen-specific CD4+ T cells were sequenced. Following culture for ten to eleven days, CD4+ T cells were isolated. Participants were vaccinated with two doses of either the BNT162b2 or mRNA-1273 vaccine. Nucleocapsid antibodies were negative in the vaccine recipients, who had never had SARS-CoV-2 infection. At days 3 and 7, half of the medium was exchanged for IL-2 medium. The sample here was CD4+ T cells from PBMCs cultured with HCoV-NL63 spike peptides, taken after COVID-19 vaccination. This clonotype was sampled from a human donor who received a COVID-19 vaccine.

The CDR3 is CASTLRTGLTGNYGYTF. CDR3 sequence (DNA): TGTGCCAGCACCCTTCGGACCGGCCTGACTGGTAACTATGGCTACACCTTC. The chain has TRBV2 and TRBJ1-2; D is undetermined. With 7 bases removed from V and 1 base from J, the gap between germline ends came to 22 bases. Germline CDR1 and CDR2: SNHLY and FYNNEI. This CDR3 is 17 amino acids long.